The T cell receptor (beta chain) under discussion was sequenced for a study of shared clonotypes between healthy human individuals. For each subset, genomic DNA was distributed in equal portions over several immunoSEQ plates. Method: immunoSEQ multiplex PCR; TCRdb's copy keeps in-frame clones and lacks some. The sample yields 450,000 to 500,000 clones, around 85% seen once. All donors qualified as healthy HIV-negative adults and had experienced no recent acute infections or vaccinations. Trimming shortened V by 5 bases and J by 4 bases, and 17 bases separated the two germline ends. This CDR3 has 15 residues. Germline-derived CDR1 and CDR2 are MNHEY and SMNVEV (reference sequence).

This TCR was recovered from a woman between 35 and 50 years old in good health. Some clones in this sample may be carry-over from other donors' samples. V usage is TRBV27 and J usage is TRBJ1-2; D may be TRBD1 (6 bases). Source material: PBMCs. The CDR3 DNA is TGTGCCAGCAGTCGAACCTCGGGACAAGGCTATGGCTACACCTTC. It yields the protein CASSRTSGQGYGYTF.